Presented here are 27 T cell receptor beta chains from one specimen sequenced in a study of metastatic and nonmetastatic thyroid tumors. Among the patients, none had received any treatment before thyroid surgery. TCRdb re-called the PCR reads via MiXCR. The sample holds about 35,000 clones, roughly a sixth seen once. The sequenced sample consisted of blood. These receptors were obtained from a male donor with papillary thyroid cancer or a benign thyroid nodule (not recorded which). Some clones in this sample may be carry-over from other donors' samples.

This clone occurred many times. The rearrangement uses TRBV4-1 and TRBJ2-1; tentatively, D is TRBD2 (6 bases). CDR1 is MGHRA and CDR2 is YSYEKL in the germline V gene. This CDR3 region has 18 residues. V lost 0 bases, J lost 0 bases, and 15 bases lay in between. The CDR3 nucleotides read TGCGCCAGCAGCCAAGATTTCGGGAGTGACCTCTCCTACAATGAGCAGTTCTTC. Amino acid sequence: CASSQDFGSDLSYNEQFF.

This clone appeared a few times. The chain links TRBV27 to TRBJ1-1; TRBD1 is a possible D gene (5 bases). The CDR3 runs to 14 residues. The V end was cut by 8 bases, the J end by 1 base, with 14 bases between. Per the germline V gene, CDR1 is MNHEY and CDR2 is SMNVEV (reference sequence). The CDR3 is CASRWAGENTEAFF. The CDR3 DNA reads TGTGCCAGCCGATGGGCGGGGGAGAACACTGAAGCTTTCTTT.

The CDR3 protein is CASAYPTGVLYEQYF. The CDR3 coding sequence is TGTGCCAGCGCCTACCCTACAGGGGTGCTCTACGAGCAGTACTTC. The rearrangement links TRBV6-2 or TRBV6-3 to TRBJ2-7; the match to TRBD1 covers 7 bases. The CDR3 has 15 residues. V shed 8 bases and J 3 bases; nucleotides not matched to a gene: 13. CDR1 MNHEY and CDR2 SVGEGT come from the germline V gene.

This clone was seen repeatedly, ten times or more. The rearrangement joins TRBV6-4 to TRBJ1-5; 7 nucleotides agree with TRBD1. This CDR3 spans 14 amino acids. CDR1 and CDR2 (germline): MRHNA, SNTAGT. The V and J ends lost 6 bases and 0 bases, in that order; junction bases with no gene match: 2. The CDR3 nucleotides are TGTGCCAGCAGGCGACAGGGTAGCAATCAGCCCCAGCATTTT. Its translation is CASRRQGSNQPQHF.

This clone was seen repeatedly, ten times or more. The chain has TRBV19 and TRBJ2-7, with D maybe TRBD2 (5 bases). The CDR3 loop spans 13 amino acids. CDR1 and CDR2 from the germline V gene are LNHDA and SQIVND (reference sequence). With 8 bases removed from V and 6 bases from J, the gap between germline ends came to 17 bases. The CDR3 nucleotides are TGTGCCAGTGTAAGGGTTCCCGGAGGCGAGCAGTACTTC. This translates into CASVRVPGGEQYF.

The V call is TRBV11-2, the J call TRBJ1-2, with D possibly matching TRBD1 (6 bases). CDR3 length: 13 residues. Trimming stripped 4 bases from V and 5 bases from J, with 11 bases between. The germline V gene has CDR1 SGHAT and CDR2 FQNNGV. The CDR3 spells CASSWDMEYGYTF. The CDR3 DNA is TGTGCCAGCAGCTGGGACATGGAGTATGGCTACACCTTC.

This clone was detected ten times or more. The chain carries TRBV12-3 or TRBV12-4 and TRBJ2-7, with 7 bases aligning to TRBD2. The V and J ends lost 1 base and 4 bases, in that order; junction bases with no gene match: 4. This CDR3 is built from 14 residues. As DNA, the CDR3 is TGTGCCAGCAGTTTAGTGGGCGGGAGTTACGAGCAGTACTTC. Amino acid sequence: CASSLVGGSYEQYF.

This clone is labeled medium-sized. The CDR3 protein is CAANWLAANTGELFF. CDR3 nucleotides: TGTGCCGCCAATTGGCTAGCGGCAAACACCGGGGAGCTGTTTTTT. The gene calls are TRBV6-1 and TRBJ2-2, with 7 bases aligning to TRBD2. CDR1 and CDR2 (germline): MNHNS, SASEGT. This CDR3 has 15 amino acids. Unmatched junction bases numbered 11, after V lost 11 bases and J lost 2 bases.

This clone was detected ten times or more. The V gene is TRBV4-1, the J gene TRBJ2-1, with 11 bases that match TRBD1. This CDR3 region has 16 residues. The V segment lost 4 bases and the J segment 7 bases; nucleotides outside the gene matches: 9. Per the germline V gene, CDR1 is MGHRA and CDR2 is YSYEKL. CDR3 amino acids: CASSRLPGQGGNEQFF. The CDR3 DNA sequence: TGCGCCAGCAGCCGCCTTCCGGGACAGGGGGGAAATGAGCAGTTCTTC.

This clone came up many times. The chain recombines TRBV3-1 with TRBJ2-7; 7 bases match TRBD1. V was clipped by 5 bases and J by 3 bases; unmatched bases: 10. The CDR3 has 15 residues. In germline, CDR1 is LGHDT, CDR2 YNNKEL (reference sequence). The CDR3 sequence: CASSTIPGTVYEQYF. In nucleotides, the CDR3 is TGTGCCAGCAGCACCATTCCCGGGACAGTCTACGAGCAGTACTTC.

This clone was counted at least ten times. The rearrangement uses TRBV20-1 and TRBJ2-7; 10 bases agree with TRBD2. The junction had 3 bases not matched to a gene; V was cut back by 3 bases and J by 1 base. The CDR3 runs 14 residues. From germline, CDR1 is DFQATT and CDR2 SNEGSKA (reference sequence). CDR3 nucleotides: TGCAGTGCTAGGACACTAGCGGGGTCCTACGAGCAGTACTTC. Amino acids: CSARTLAGSYEQYF.

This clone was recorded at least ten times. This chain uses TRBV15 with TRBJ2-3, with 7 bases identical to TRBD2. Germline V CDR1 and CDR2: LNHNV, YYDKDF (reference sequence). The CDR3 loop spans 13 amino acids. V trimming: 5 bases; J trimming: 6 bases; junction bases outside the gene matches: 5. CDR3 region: CATSGGGVDTQYF. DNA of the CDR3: TGTGCCACCAGCGGGGGGGGGGTGGATACGCAGTATTTT.

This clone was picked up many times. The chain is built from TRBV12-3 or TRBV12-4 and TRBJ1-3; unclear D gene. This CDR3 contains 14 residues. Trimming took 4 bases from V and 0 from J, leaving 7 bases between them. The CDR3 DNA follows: TGTGCCAGCAGTTCTAGGGCCTCTGGAAACACCATATATTTT. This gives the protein CASSSRASGNTIYF.

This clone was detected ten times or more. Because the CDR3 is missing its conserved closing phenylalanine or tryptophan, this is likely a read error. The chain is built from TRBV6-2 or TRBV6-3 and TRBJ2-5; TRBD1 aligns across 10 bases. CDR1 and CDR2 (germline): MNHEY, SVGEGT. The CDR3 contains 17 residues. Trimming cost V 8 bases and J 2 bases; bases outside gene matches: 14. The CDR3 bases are TGTGCCAGCGGGGAGCCGGGGACAGGGGTACCACAAGAGACCCAGTACCTC. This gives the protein CASGEPGTGVPQETQYL.

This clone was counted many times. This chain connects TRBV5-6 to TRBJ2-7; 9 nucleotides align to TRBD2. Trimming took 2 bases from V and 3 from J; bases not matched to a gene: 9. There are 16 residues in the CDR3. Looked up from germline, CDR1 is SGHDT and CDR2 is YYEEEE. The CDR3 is CASSLMGTSRVYEQYF. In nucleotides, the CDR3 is TGTGCCAGCAGCTTAATGGGGACTAGCAGGGTCTACGAGCAGTACTTC.

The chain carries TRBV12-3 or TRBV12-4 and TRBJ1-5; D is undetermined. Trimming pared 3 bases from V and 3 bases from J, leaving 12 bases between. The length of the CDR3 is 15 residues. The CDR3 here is CASSLGYMANQPQHF. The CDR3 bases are TGTGCCAGCAGTTTGGGGTACATGGCCAATCAGCCCCAGCATTTT.

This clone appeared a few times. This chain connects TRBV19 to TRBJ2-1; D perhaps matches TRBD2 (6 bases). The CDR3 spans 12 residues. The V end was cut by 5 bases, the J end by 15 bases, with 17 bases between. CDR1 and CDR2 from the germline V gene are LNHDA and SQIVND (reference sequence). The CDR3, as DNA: TGTGCCAGTAGTCTGGAGAGGGGAGGTCCGTTCTTC. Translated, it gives CASSLERGGPFF.

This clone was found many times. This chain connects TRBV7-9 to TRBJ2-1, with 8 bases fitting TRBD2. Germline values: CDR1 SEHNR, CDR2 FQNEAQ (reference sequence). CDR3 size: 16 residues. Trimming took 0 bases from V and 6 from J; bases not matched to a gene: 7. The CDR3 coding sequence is TGTGCCAGCAGCTTAGCGAGCGGACTAGCTGGCAATGAGCAGTTCTTC. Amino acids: CASSLASGLAGNEQFF.

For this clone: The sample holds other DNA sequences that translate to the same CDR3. CDR3 bases: TGTGCCAGCAGCCTTACTAGCGGGATTACCGGGGAGCTGTTTTTT. This sequence encodes CASSLTSGITGELFF. The V gene is TRBV7-6, the J gene TRBJ2-2; TRBD2 matches 10 bases. Germline-derived CDR1 and CDR2 are SGHVS and FNYEAQ. CDR3 size: 15 residues. V was pared by 5 bases and J by 5 bases, with 5 bases of the junction left unmatched. The full variable domain, its missing parts supplied by reference TRBV7-6 and TRBJ2-2, is GAGVSQSPRYKVTKRGQDVALRCDPISGHVSLYWYRQALGQGPEFLTYFNYEAQQDKSGLPNDRFSAERPEGSISTLTIQRTEQRDSAMYRCASSLTSGITGELFFGEGSRLTVL.

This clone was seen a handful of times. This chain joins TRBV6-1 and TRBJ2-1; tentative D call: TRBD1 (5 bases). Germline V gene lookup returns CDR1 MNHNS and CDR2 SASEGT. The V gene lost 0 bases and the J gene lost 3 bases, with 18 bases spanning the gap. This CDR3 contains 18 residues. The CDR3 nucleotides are TGTGCCAGCAGTGAAGCGGCAGGGTCAAGTCCCCTCTACAATGAGCAGTTCTTC. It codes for CASSEAAGSSPLYNEQFF.

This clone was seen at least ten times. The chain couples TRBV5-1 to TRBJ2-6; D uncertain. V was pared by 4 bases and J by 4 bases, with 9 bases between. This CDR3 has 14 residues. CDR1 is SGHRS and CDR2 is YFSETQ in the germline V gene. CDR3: CASSREGGANVLTF. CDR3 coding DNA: TGCGCCAGCAGCCGAGAAGGAGGGGCCAACGTCCTGACTTTC.

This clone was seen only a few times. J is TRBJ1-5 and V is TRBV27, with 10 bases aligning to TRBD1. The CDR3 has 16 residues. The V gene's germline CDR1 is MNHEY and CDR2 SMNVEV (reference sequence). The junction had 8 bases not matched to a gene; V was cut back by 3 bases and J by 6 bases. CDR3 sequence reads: CASSFRGQGTPQPQHF. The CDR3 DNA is TGTGCCAGCAGTTTCCGGGGACAGGGGACTCCTCAGCCCCAGCATTTT.

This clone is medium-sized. CDR3 sequence: CASSWTSGSTDTQYF. The CDR3 DNA is TGTGCCAGCAGTTGGACTAGCGGTAGCACAGATACGCAGTATTTT. V gene TRBV6-2 or TRBV6-3 combines with J gene TRBJ2-3; 10 positions agree with TRBD2. Germline V gene data show CDR1 as MNHEY and CDR2 as SVGEGT. CDR3 size: 15 residues. V shed 4 bases and J 0 bases; nucleotides not matched to a gene: 1.

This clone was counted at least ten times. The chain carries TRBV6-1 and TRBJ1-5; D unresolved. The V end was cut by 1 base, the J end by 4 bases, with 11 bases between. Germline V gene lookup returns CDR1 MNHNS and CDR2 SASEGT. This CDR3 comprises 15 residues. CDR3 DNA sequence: TGTGCCAGCAGTGAAGATGGCGGGAGTAATCAGCCCCAGCATTTT. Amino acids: CASSEDGGSNQPQHF.

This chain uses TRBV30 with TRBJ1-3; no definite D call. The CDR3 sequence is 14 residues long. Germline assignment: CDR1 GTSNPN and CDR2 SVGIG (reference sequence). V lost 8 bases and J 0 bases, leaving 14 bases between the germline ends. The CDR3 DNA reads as TGTGCCGGGGTCCAAGGTTTCTCTGGAAACACCATATATTTT. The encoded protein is CAGVQGFSGNTIYF.

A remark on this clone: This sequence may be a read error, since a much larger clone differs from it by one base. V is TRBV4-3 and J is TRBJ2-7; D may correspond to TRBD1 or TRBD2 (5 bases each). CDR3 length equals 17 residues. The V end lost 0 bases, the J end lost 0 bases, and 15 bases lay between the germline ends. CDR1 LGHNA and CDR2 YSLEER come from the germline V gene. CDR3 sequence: CASSQDHIRDLSYEQYF. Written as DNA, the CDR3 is TGCGCCAGCAGCCAAGACCACATCCGGGACCTCTCCTACGAGCAGTACTTC.

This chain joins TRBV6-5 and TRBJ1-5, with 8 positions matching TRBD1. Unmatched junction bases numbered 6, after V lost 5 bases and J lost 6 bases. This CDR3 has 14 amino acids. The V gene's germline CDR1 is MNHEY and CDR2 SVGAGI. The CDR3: CASSDRGTGQPQHF. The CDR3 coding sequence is TGTGCCAGCAGTGACAGGGGAACGGGTCAGCCCCAGCATTTT.